This passage covers 13 T cell receptor beta chains from one sample sequenced in a study of T-cell memory formation after mild COVID-19 (dated by TCRdb to 2020 to 2022). Libraries were made using 5' RACE. These reads were obtained on an Illumina NovaSeq 6000. Using fastp trimming at Q25 and MiXCR clonotype assembly, TCRdb reanalyzed the public sequencing data and kept in-frame beta chains. Identical CDR3 protein sequences are pooled into one entry, listed with their most common genes and DNA. A total of 400,000 or so distinct CDR3 sequences appear in this sample, 21% of them only once. The top ten clones comprise about an eighth of the sample. Specimen: PBMCs or a T cell subset sorted from them (not recorded which). The receptors were gathered from an adult woman who had mild COVID-19 (a few samples of this study predate the infection). The sample titles of this study are shuffled in the database, so cell type and time point are left out; the donor was told from shared clones.

The genes are TRBV6-6 and TRBJ1-1, with 12 bases that match TRBD1. The junction had 17 bases not matched to a gene; V was cut back by 6 bases and J by 3 bases. The CDR3 totals 19 residues. CDR1 is MNHNY and CDR2 is SVGAGI in the germline V gene (reference sequence). The CDR3 is CASSHATFGTGGFDTEAFF. CDR3 sequence (DNA): TGTGCCAGCAGCCACGCTACGTTTGGGACAGGGGGCTTTGACACTGAAGCTTTCTTT.

In this sample, this clonotype turned up many times. The rearrangement joins TRBV7-9 to TRBJ2-7; no clear D. The germline V and J ends were trimmed by 6 bases and 4 bases, with 7 bases remaining between them. Germline CDR1 is SEHNR and CDR2 is FQNEAQ (reference sequence). The CDR3 has 11 residues. CDR3 loop: CASSLEYEQYF. CDR3 nucleotides: TGTGCCAGCAGTCTTGAATACGAGCAGTACTTC.

This clonotype showed up just a few times. The V call is TRBV12-3 or TRBV12-4, the J call TRBJ2-5; TRBD2 is a possible D gene (5 bases). With 2 bases removed from V and 3 bases from J, the gap between germline ends came to 7 bases. The CDR3 totals 13 residues. The CDR3, as DNA: TGTGCCAGCAGTTTATGGGAGAAAGAGACCCAGTACTTC. Translated: CASSLWEKETQYF.

The V and J genes are TRBV9 and TRBJ1-6, with TRBD1 matching 7 bases. This CDR3 has 14 residues. Germline CDR1 and CDR2: SGDLS and YYNGEE. The ends lost 4 bases at V and 5 bases at J; junction bases unmatched: 3. The CDR3 region is CASSPQGDNSPLHF. CDR3 nucleotides: TGTGCCAGCAGCCCCCAGGGGGATAATTCACCCCTCCACTTT.

This clonotype has a handful of counts. CDR3 nucleotide sequence: TGTGCCAGTCAAACCCTCGACAGGGCCCGTACTGAAGCTTTCTTT. This gives the protein CASQTLDRARTEAFF. V and J are TRBV28 and TRBJ1-1; TRBD1 agrees at 7 bases. CDR3 size: 15 residues. Germline CDR1 and CDR2: MDHEN and SYDVKM. The V gene end was trimmed by 9 bases and the J gene end by 5 bases; junction bases not matched to a gene: 15.

J is TRBJ1-2 and V is TRBV7-2, with TRBD1 as a possible D gene (6 bases). Germline assignment: CDR1 SGHTA and CDR2 FQGNSA. The CDR3 runs to 13 residues. V was cut by 5 bases and J by 4 bases, with 11 bases left in between. DNA for the CDR3: TGTGCCAGCAGCGTTAAGGGGGTCTATGGCTACACCTTC. Amino acid sequence: CASSVKGVYGYTF.

This chain connects TRBV27 to TRBJ2-3; D assignment may be TRBD1 or TRBD2 (5 bases each). The CDR3 contains 14 residues. In germline, CDR1 is MNHEY, CDR2 SMNVEV (reference sequence). The V gene lost 4 bases and the J gene lost 1 base, with 9 bases spanning the gap. CDR3 residues: CASSWDGRTDTQYF. For the CDR3, the DNA is TGTGCCAGCAGTTGGGACGGCCGCACAGATACGCAGTATTTT.

This clonotype showed up just a few times. The chain uses TRBV7-6 and TRBJ2-1, with 7 bases identical to TRBD2. The CDR3 sequence is 16 residues long. Losses at the gene ends were 5 bases for V and 2 bases for J; bases not matched to a gene: 9. Germline V gene data show CDR1 as SGHVS and CDR2 as FNYEAQ. This CDR3 is CASSPIEGRAYNEQFF. For the CDR3, the DNA is TGTGCCAGCAGCCCTATAGAGGGGAGGGCCTACAATGAGCAGTTCTTC.

The chain uses TRBV18 and TRBJ1-2, with no clear D. The CDR3 totals 14 residues. Germline V gene lookup returns CDR1 KGHSH and CDR2 LQKENI. The V gene lost 0 bases and the J gene lost 2 bases, with 7 bases spanning the gap. CDR3 bases: TGTGCCAGCTCACCACCGCGGGGAAACTATGGCTACACCTTC. It codes for CASSPPRGNYGYTF.

In this sample, this clonotype turned up a few times. The chain links TRBV15 to TRBJ2-7; 10 nucleotides line up with TRBD2. J lost 0 bases, V lost 4 bases, and 6 bases had no gene match. CDR3 length: 16 residues. Germline CDR1 is LNHNV and CDR2 is YYDKDF (reference sequence). CDR3 region: CATSTVAGGVSYEQYF. The CDR3 DNA sequence: TGTGCCACCAGCACCGTAGCGGGGGGAGTCTCCTACGAGCAGTACTTC. The full variable domain, its missing parts supplied by reference TRBV15 and TRBJ2-7, is DAMVIQNPRYQVTQFGKPVTLSCSQTLNHNVMYWYQQKSSQAPKLLFHYYDKDFNNEADTPDNFQSRRPNTSFCFLDIRSPGLGDTAMYLCATSTVAGGVSYEQYFGPGTRLTVT.

This clonotype was counted a few times. The chain has TRBV7-3 and TRBJ2-6; D is ambiguous. V dropped 3 bases and J dropped 0 bases, with 6 bases sitting between them. The germline CDR1 and CDR2 sequences are SGHTA and FQGTGA. The CDR3 sequence is 15 residues long. CDR3 residues: CASSFGPSGANVLTF. The CDR3 DNA reads as TGTGCCAGCAGCTTCGGCCCCTCTGGGGCCAACGTCCTGACTTTC.

The chain joins TRBV18 to TRBJ2-7, with no clear D. The germline V gene has CDR1 KGHSH and CDR2 LQKENI. This CDR3 is built from 12 residues. Trimming took off 2 bases at V and 5 bases at J, with 7 bases between the two ends. The CDR3 here is CASSPEGNEQYF. CDR3 DNA: TGTGCCAGCTCACCAGAAGGTAACGAGCAGTACTTC. The full variable domain, rest sourced from reference TRBV18 and TRBJ2-7, is NAGVMQNPRHLVRRRGQEARLRCSPMKGHSHVYWYRQLPEEGLKFMVYLQKENIIDESGMPKERFSAEFPKEGPSILRIQQVVRGDSAAYFCASSPEGNEQYFGPGTRLTVT.

This clonotype occurred a few times. The V gene is TRBV18, the J gene TRBJ2-3, with TRBD2 identical over 10 bases. The CDR3 covers 16 residues. Germline lookup yields CDR1 KGHSH and CDR2 LQKENI. With 1 base clipped from V and 3 bases from J, the junction kept 4 bases outside the gene matches. The CDR3 sequence: CASSPQGLAITDTQYF. CDR3 nucleotide sequence: TGTGCCAGCTCACCACAGGGACTAGCGATTACAGATACGCAGTATTTT.